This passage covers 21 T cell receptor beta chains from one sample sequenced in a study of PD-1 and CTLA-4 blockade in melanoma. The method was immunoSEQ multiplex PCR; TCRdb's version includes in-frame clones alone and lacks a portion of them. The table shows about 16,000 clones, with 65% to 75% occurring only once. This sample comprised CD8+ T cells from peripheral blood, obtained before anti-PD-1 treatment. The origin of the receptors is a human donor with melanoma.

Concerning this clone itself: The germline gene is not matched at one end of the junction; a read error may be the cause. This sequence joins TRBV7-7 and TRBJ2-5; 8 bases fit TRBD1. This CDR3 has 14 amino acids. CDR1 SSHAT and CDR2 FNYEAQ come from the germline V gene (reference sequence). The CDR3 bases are TGTGCTAGCAGTCTGCAGGGGGCTTGGGAGACCCAGTACTTC. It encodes CASSLQGAWETQYF.

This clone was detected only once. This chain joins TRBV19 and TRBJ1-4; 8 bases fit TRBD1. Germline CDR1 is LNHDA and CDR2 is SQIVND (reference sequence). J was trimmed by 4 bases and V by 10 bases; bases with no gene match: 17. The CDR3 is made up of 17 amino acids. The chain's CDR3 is CATGPRFRGPDNEKLFF. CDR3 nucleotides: TGTGCCACGGGGCCGAGGTTCAGGGGGCCGGATAATGAAAAACTGTTTTTT.

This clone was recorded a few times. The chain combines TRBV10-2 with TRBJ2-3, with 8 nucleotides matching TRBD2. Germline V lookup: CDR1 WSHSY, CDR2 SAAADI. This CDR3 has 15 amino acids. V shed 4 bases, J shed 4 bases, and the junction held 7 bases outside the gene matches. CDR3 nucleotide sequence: TGCGCCAGCAGTGGTAGCGGGATTACCCCAGATACGCAGTATTTT. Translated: CASSGSGITPDTQYF.

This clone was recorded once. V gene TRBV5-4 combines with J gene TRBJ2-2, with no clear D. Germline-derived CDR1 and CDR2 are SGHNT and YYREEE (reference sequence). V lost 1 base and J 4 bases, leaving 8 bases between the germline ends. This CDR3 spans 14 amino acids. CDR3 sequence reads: CASSLSHITGELFF. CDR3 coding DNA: TGTGCCAGCAGCTTGTCTCATATCACCGGGGAGCTGTTTTTT.

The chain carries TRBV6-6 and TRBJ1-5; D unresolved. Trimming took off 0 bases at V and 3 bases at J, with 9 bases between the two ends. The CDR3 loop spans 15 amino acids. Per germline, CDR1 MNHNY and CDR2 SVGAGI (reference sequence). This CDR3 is CASSYSIAFNQPQHF. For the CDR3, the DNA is TGTGCCAGCAGTTACTCGATCGCTTTCAATCAGCCCCAGCATTTT.

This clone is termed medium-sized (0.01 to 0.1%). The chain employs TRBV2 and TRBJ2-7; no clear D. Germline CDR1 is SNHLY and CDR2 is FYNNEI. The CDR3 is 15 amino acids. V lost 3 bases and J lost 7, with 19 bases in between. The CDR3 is CASSDFRASVREQYF. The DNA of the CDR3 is TGTGCCAGCAGTGATTTTCGGGCCTCCGTCCGGGAGCAGTACTTC.

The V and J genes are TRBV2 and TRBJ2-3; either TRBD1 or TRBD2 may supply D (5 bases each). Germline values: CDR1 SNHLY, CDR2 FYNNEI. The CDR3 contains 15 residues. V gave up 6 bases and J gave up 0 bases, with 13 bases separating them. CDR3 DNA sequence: TGTGCCAGCAGCGGGACGCAACCTAGCACAGATACGCAGTATTTT. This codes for CASSGTQPSTDTQYF.

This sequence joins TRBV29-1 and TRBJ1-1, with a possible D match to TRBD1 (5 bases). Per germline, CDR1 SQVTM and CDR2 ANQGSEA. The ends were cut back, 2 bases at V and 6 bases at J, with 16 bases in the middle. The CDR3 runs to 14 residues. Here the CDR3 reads CSVENWGDDPEAFF. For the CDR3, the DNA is TGCAGCGTTGAAAATTGGGGGGACGACCCTGAAGCTTTCTTT.

CDR3 in DNA: TGTGCCAGCAGTCAGAACCACAATGAGCAGTTCTTC. This codes for CASSQNHNEQFF. The chain recombines TRBV27 with TRBJ2-1; D gene uncertain. The CDR3 loop spans 12 amino acids. V dropped 5 bases and J dropped 5 bases, with 7 bases sitting between them. Germline V gene data show CDR1 as MNHEY and CDR2 as SMNVEV (reference sequence).

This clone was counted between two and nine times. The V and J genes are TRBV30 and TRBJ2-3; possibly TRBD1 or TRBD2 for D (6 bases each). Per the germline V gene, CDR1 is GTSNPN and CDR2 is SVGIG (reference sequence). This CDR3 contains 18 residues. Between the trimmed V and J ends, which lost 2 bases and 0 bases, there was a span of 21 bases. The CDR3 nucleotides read TGTGCCTGGAGTTCCAGGGGCCAACTAGCTAGGAGCACAGATACGCAGTATTTT. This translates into CAWSSRGQLARSTDTQYF. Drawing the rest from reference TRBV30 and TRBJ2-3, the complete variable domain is SQTIHQWPATLVQPVGSPLSLECTVEGTSNPNLYWYRQAAGRGLQLLFYSVGIGQISSEVPQNLSASRPQDRQFILSSKKLLLSDSGFYLCAWSSRGQLARSTDTQYFGPGTRLTVL.

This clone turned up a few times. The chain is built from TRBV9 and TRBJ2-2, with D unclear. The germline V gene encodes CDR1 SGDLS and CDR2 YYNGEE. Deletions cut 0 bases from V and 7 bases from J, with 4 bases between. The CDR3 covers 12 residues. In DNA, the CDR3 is TGTGCCAGCAGCGTAGATCACGGGGAGCTGTTTTTT. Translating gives CASSVDHGELFF.

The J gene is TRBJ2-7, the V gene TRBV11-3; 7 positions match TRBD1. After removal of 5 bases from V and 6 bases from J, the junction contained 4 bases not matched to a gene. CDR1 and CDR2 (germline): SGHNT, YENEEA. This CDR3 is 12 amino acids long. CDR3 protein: CASSRGGSEQYF. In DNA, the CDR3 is TGTGCCAGCAGCCGAGGGGGCTCCGAGCAGTACTTC.

The CDR3 sequence: CATSDLRRNYGYTF. The CDR3, as DNA: TGTGCCACCAGTGATCTAAGGCGGAACTATGGCTACACCTTC. The V gene is TRBV24-1, the J gene TRBJ1-2, with D uncertain. V lost 3 bases to trimming and J lost 2 bases, with 9 bases between them. Germline-derived CDR1 and CDR2 are KGHDR and SFDVKD. The CDR3 is made up of 14 amino acids.

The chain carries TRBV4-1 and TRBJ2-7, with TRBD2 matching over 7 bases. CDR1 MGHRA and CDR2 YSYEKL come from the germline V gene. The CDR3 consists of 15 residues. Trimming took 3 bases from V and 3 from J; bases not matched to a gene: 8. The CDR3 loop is CASSQTGLIDYEQYF. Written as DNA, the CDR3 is TGCGCCAGCAGCCAGACGGGACTAATAGACTACGAGCAGTACTTC.

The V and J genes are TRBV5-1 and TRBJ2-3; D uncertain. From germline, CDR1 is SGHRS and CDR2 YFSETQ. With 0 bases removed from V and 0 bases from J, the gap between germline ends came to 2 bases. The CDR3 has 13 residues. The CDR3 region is CASSLESTDTQYF. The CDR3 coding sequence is TGCGCCAGCAGCTTGGAGAGCACAGATACGCAGTATTTT.

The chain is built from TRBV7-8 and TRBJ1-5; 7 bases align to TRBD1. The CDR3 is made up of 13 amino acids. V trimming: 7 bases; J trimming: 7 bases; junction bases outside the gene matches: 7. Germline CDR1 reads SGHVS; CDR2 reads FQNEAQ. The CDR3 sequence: CASTLGGGQPQHF. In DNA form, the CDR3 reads TGTGCCAGCACCCTAGGGGGCGGCCAGCCCCAGCATTTT.

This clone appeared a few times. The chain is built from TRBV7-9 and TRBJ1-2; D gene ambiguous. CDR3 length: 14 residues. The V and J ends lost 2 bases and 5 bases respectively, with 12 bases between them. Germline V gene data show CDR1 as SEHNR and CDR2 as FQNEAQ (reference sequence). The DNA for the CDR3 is TGTGCCAGCAGCTTACCGTATAGTACGTATGGCTACACCTTC. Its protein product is CASSLPYSTYGYTF.

The CDR3 sequence: CASSTDSGTEAFF. As DNA, the CDR3 is TGTGCCAGTAGTACGGACAGTGGCACTGAAGCTTTCTTT. The chain joins TRBV19 to TRBJ1-1; tentative D call: TRBD1 (6 bases). The CDR3 runs to 13 residues. The germline V gene has CDR1 LNHDA and CDR2 SQIVND (reference sequence). Trimming took off 4 bases at V and 4 bases at J, with 10 bases between the two ends.

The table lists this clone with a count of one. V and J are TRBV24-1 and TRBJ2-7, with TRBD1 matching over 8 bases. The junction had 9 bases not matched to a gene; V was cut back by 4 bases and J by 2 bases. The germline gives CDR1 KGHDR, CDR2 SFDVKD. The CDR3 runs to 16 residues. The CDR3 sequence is CATSDHRDRRTYEQYF. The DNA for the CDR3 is TGTGCCACCAGTGACCACCGGGACAGGAGAACCTACGAGCAGTACTTC.

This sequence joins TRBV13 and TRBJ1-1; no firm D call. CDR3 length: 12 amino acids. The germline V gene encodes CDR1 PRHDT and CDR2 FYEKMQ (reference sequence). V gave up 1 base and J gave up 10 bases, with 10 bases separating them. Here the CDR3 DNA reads TGTGCCAGCAGCTTAGTGGGAGCCGCAGCTTTCTTT. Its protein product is CASSLVGAAAFF.

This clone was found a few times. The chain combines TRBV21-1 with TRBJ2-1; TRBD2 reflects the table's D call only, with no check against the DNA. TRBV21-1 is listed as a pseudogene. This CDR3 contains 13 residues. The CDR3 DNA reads TGTGCCAGCAGCCTGCGAGGGTACAATGAGCAGTTCTTC. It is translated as CASSLRGYNEQFF.